This TCR beta chain is drawn from a study of blood T cell repertoires in COVID-19. Sequenced by immunoSEQ multiplex PCR; TCRdb stores in-frame clones only, minus some. The sample contains hundreds of thousands of clones, 86% of which appear only once. Sample: peripheral blood. The receptor's source is a woman in her twenties or thirties with active or convalescent COVID-19.

CDR3 region: CASSFVDRNQPQHF. The CDR3 DNA follows: TGTGCCAGCAGTTTCGTGGACAGGAATCAGCCCCAGCATTTT. J is TRBJ1-5 and V is TRBV28; TRBD1 matches at 7 bases. The CDR3 consists of 14 residues. CDR1 is MDHEN and CDR2 is SYDVKM in the germline V gene. V gave up 3 bases and J gave up 4 bases; unmatched junction bases: 3.